What follows describes a single T cell receptor beta chain. No antigen is known for it. This entry belongs to a study of T-cell memory formation after mild COVID-19. Whole-study findings and limits: Second-wave clones with a day 37 peak had unconfirmed SARS-CoV-2 specificity. A second wave expanding day 15 to 37 was CD4+-biased; contracting clones were balanced. The study found contracting CD4+ clones mainly in CM and EM and contracting CD8+ clones in EMRA.

Per the germline V gene, CDR1 is SGHTA and CDR2 is FQGNSA. CDR3 length equals 15 residues. The trim removed 5 bases at V and 5 bases at J, leaving 7 bases unmatched. From 5'RACE with constant-segment primers came TCR alpha and TCR beta cDNA libraries that carried sample barcodes and UMIs. TCRdb passed the 5' RACE reads through MiXCR, listing each CDR3 protein once. The sample lists roughly 260,000 distinct CDR3 sequences; roughly 15% were seen once. The receptor's source is a man younger than 30 who had mild COVID-19 (a few samples of this study predate the infection). Cell type and time point are not known. The sequenced sample was PBMCs or a T cell subset sorted from them (not recorded which). The rearrangement links TRBV7-2 to TRBJ2-5; 11 bases are shared with TRBD2. CDR3 sequence (DNA): TGTGCCAGCAGCCCTAGCGGGGGGCTGGGGGAGACCCAGTACTTC. As protein: CASSPSGGLGETQYF.